The sequence of this T cell receptor (beta chain) was determined in a study of molecular identifiers for immune sequencing clone quantification. This clonotype has more than one count but fewer than ten. Via MiXCR, TCRdb re-called the PCR reads, giving one row per CDR3 protein. The table lists 90,000 or so distinct CDR3 sequences, 20% to 25% of them singletons. The sequencing sample was made of naive CD8+ T cells from blood, with Jurkat cell RNA spiked in. The subset here: FACS-sorted CD8+CD4-CCR7+CD45RA+ naive T cells. This receptor was obtained from a human donor in good health. Some libraries in this study had Jurkat cell RNA spiked in.

Written as DNA, the CDR3 is TGTGCCAGCAGCTTAAGTAGCGGGGAACACTCCTACAATGAGCAGTTCTTC. Translated: CASSLSSGEHSYNEQFF. This rearrangement joins TRBV7-9 to TRBJ2-1, with 8 bases identical to TRBD2. Germline V gene data show CDR1 as SEHNR and CDR2 as FQNEAQ (reference sequence). V lost 2 bases, J lost 0 bases, and 6 bases stayed unmatched. This CDR3 has 17 residues.